The 22 T cell receptor beta chains presented below share a single source sample, sequenced in a study of regulatory T cells in long-lasting Graves disease. Arm-PCR with iRepertoire HTBI primers amplified the CDR3 regions for these TCR beta libraries. TCRdb ran MiXCR on the multiplex PCR reads and lists one entry per CDR3 protein. The sample yields 400,000 to 550,000 distinct CDR3 sequences, about 15% seen once. Time point meaning: newly diagnosed GD, antithyroid drugs for less than 3 months. PBMC RNA served as the TCR library source. These data were also filed under a second study, of T cells in Graves' hyperthyroidism and ophthalmopathy.

The input for sequencing was peripheral blood mononuclear cells (PBMCs), taken at new diagnosis, from a patient treated with antithyroid drugs. The receptors originated from a woman aged 25 to 45 with Graves disease.

The chain employs TRBV3-1 and TRBJ2-2; D uncertain. The CDR3 runs to 16 residues. Germline V gene data show CDR1 as LGHDT and CDR2 as YNNKEL (reference sequence). V lost 4 bases to trimming and J lost 3 bases, with 15 bases between them. CDR3 region: CASSRGRSTHTGELFF. DNA for the CDR3: TGTGCCAGCAGCCGAGGCAGGTCTACCCACACCGGGGAGCTGTTTTTT.

This clonotype was seen a handful of times. This chain uses TRBV2 with TRBJ1-3; D uncertain. V was pared by 8 bases and J by 4 bases, with 6 bases between. The CDR3 is made up of 11 amino acids. Germline V gene sequence: CDR1 SNHLY, CDR2 FYNNEI. The chain's CDR3 is CASSMGNTIYF. CDR3 bases: TGTGCCAGCTCAATGGGAAACACCATATATTTT.

This clonotype was recorded at least ten times. The chain carries TRBV6-5 and TRBJ2-1; no definite D call. Germline CDR1 reads MNHEY; CDR2 reads SVGAGI. CDR3 length equals 12 residues. V gave up 0 bases and J gave up 6 bases, with 3 bases separating them. CDR3 amino acids: CASSYSVNEQFF. CDR3 sequence (DNA): TGTGCCAGCAGTTACTCTGTCAATGAGCAGTTCTTC.

The table lists this clonotype with a few counts. This may come from a read error, since a much larger clone is one base off. This chain connects TRBV9 to TRBJ2-7; D may be TRBD1 (6 bases). This CDR3 contains 17 residues. CDR1 and CDR2 (germline): SGDLS, YYNGEE. The DNA for the CDR3 is TGTGCCAGCAGCGTAGGCCGGGGACAAGAGAAAGACTACGAGCGGTACTTC. It translates to CASSVGRGQEKDYERYF.

This clonotype was counted at least ten times. The chain uses TRBV28 and TRBJ2-1; 7 bases are a match to TRBD2. The CDR3 has 15 amino acids. Germline assignment: CDR1 MDHEN and CDR2 SYDVKM. Unmatched junction bases numbered 7, after V lost 2 bases and J lost 6 bases. The CDR3 DNA follows: TGTGCCAGCAGTTTAGCGGGGGACGGTCTCAATGAGCAGTTCTTC. As protein: CASSLAGDGLNEQFF.

The V gene is TRBV12-3 or TRBV12-4, the J gene TRBJ2-2; 10 bases fit TRBD1. There are 16 residues in the CDR3. V gave up 10 bases and J gave up 3 bases; unmatched junction bases: 11. For the CDR3, the DNA is TGTGCCATCCTGCTCTCCGGGACAGGGGACACCGGGGAGCTGTTTTTT. It yields the protein CAILLSGTGDTGELFF.

This clonotype was seen many times. This rearrangement joins TRBV5-1 to TRBJ2-3, with 11 bases aligning to TRBD2. The CDR3 consists of 15 residues. With V trimmed by 4 bases and J by 2 bases, 3 bases remained unmatched. Germline V CDR1 and CDR2: SGHRS, YFSETQ. The CDR3 here is CASSTSGSTTDTQYF. The CDR3 DNA sequence: TGCGCCAGCAGCACTAGCGGGAGTACCACAGATACGCAGTATTTT.

This clonotype was counted at least ten times. The chain recombines TRBV28 with TRBJ2-5; 7 bases map to TRBD2. The CDR3 sequence is 15 residues long. In germline, CDR1 is MDHEN, CDR2 SYDVKM. Losses at the gene ends were 8 bases for V and 5 bases for J; bases not matched to a gene: 14. Written as DNA, the CDR3 is TGTGCCAGCTCTGATATGAACGGGGGGATGGAGACCCAGTACTTC. Its translation: CASSDMNGGMETQYF.

This clonotype was counted at least ten times. CDR3 nucleotide sequence: TGTGCCAGCAGCAACGGGGCTAGCGGCTCCTACGAGCAGTACTTC. Its translation is CASSNGASGSYEQYF. This chain connects TRBV6-1 to TRBJ2-7; TRBD2 aligns across 7 bases. Per germline, CDR1 MNHNS and CDR2 SASEGT. There are 15 residues in the CDR3. With V trimmed by 6 bases and J by 0 bases, 8 bases remained unmatched.

A few counts support this clonotype. This sequence joins TRBV19 and TRBJ1-4; 7 bases align to TRBD1. V lost 3 bases and J lost 3; bases outside the gene matches: 4. CDR1 is LNHDA and CDR2 is SQIVND in the germline V gene (reference sequence). CDR3 size: 15 residues. The CDR3 nucleotides read TGTGCCAGTAGTATCCTGACAGGGCCTAATGAAAAACTGTTTTTT. It yields the protein CASSILTGPNEKLFF.

This clonotype was found many times. The genes are TRBV29-1 and TRBJ2-1, with D uncertain. The CDR3 loop spans 12 amino acids. Between the trimmed V and J ends, which lost 4 bases and 4 bases, there was a span of 8 bases. Germline assignment: CDR1 SQVTM and CDR2 ANQGSEA. The CDR3 coding sequence is TGCAGCGTTGTTGGGCAGTACAATGAGCAGTTCTTC. Its protein product is CSVVGQYNEQFF.

The rearrangement uses TRBV7-3 and TRBJ2-7, with 9 bases aligning to TRBD2. The CDR3 consists of 16 residues. V trimming: 5 bases; J trimming: 0 bases; junction bases outside the gene matches: 8. CDR1 and CDR2 from the germline V gene are SGHTA and FQGTGA. The chain's CDR3 is CASSVTSGWSSYEQYF. CDR3 in DNA: TGTGCCAGCAGCGTCACTAGCGGGTGGAGCTCCTACGAGCAGTACTTC.

This clonotype was detected many times. The chain uses TRBV11-2 and TRBJ2-7; weak D call: TRBD1 (5 bases). V lost 0 bases and J 4 bases, leaving 13 bases between the germline ends. The CDR3 totals 15 residues. Per the germline V gene, CDR1 is SGHAT and CDR2 is FQNNGV. DNA for the CDR3: TGTGCCAGCAGCTTAGATACGTACCAGGGATACGAGCAGTACTTC. It is translated as CASSLDTYQGYEQYF. The complete variable domain, with remaining parts taken from reference TRBV11-2 and TRBJ2-7, reads EAGVAQSPRYKIIEKRQSVAFWCNPISGHATLYWYQQILGQGPKLLIQFQNNGVVDDSQLPKDRFSAERLKGVDSTLKIQPAKLEDSAVYLCASSLDTYQGYEQYFGPGTRLTVT.

In the case of this clonotype: Given a much more abundant clone one base away, this may be a read error. The V and J genes are TRBV7-9 and TRBJ2-1; 13 bases match TRBD2. Germline V gene lookup returns CDR1 SEHNR and CDR2 FQNEAQ (reference sequence). Losses at the gene ends were 5 bases for V and 1 base for J; bases not matched to a gene: 14. This CDR3 is built from 20 residues. In DNA, the CDR3 is TGTGCCAGCAGCGGTGACCCTCGGACTAGCGGGAGACGGTCCTACAATGAGCAGTTCTTC. It encodes CASSGDPRTSGRRSYNEQFF.

The chain has TRBV18 and TRBJ2-7, with 9 bases fitting TRBD1. J lost 5 bases, V lost 6 bases, and 2 bases had no gene match. The CDR3 contains 12 residues. Germline V gene lookup returns CDR1 KGHSH and CDR2 LQKENI. The chain's CDR3 is CASSDRGHEQYF. CDR3 DNA: TGTGCCAGCTCGGACAGGGGCCACGAGCAGTACTTC.

This chain links TRBV7-2 with TRBJ2-2; 7 bases fit TRBD2. CDR1 SGHTA and CDR2 FQGNSA come from the germline V gene. The CDR3 length is 18 residues. V gave up 1 base and J gave up 4 bases; unmatched junction bases: 12. CDR3 in DNA: TGTGCCAGCAGCTTAGTAGCTAGTGGACTAGGCTCCACCGGGGAGCTGTTTTTT. This codes for CASSLVASGLGSTGELFF.

The V gene is TRBV11-2, the J gene TRBJ2-1, with 14 nucleotides matching TRBD2. CDR1 SGHAT and CDR2 FQNNGV come from the germline V gene. This CDR3 comprises 16 residues. Germline trimming cut 4 bases from V and 7 bases from J; bases unmatched to any gene: 6. CDR3 nucleotide sequence: TGTGCCAGCAGCTCCGGACTAGCGGGAGGAGGTAATGAGCAGTTCTTC. Translating it yields CASSSGLAGGGNEQFF.

This clonotype has ten or more counts. V usage is TRBV29-1 and J usage is TRBJ2-1; no clear D gene. This CDR3 contains 15 residues. Trimming stripped 5 bases from V and 0 bases from J, with 14 bases between. Germline assignment: CDR1 SQVTM and CDR2 ANQGSEA. CDR3 sequence: CSVYGFHSSYNEQFF. The CDR3 bases are TGCAGCGTTTATGGGTTCCACAGCTCCTACAATGAGCAGTTCTTC.

This clonotype has a count of ten or more. This rearrangement joins TRBV28 to TRBJ2-1; D is undetermined. The V end was cut by 7 bases, the J end by 0 bases, with 16 bases between. CDR3 size: 16 residues. From germline, CDR1 is MDHEN and CDR2 SYDVKM. The CDR3 DNA reads TGTGCCAGCAATACGAGGCGTACCGGCTCCTACAATGAGCAGTTCTTC. Protein: CASNTRRTGSYNEQFF. Variable domain in full (rest from reference TRBV28 and TRBJ2-1): DVKVTQSSRYLVKRTGEKVFLECVQDMDHENMFWYRQDPGLGLRLIYFSYDVKMKEKGDIPEGYSVSREKKERFSLILESASTNQTSMYLCASNTRRTGSYNEQFFGPGTRLTVL.

This clonotype was recorded at least ten times. This chain uses TRBV30 with TRBJ2-2; 13 nucleotides match TRBD2. After removal of 3 bases from V and 5 bases from J, the junction contained 0 bases not matched to a gene. CDR3 length: 14 amino acids. CDR1 and CDR2 from the germline V gene are GTSNPN and SVGIG (reference sequence). In DNA form, the CDR3 reads TGTGCCTGGAGACTAGCGGGAGGGACCGGGGAGCTGTTTTTT. As protein: CAWRLAGGTGELFF.

Comment on this clonotype: A much larger clone lies a single base off, so this may be a read error. CDR3 in DNA: TGTGCCGCCCCGCCTCCCCAGTGGTCTAGCGGGAGCTCCTACAATGAGCAGTTCTTC. This translates into CAAPPPQWSSGSSYNEQFF. The chain uses TRBV6-1 and TRBJ2-1; TRBD2 matches 10 bases. Germline V gene data show CDR1 as MNHNS and CDR2 as SASEGT. The CDR3 length is 19 residues. V trimming: 11 bases; J trimming: 0 bases; junction bases outside the gene matches: 19.

This clonotype occurred many times. The V call is TRBV12-3 or TRBV12-4, the J call TRBJ2-3; 8 nucleotides align to TRBD2. V lost 6 bases and J lost 6; bases outside the gene matches: 17. The CDR3 has 17 amino acids. This CDR3 is CASSPLGPAGVWDTQYF. The CDR3 nucleotides read TGTGCCAGCAGCCCTCTCGGCCCAGCGGGAGTGTGGGATACGCAGTATTTT.